The clone carrying this T cell receptor beta chain appeared a few times. This sample stems from a study of cytomegalovirus exposure and HLA in healthy donors. Use of 60 Vbeta and 13 Jbeta primers characterized the PCR. The protocol was immunoSEQ multiplex PCR, while the TCRdb copy is restricted to in-frame clones and leaves out a portion. The sample has about 100,000 clones; 81% are singletons. V trimming: 5 bases; J trimming: 5 bases; junction bases outside the gene matches: 8. CDR1 and CDR2 from the germline V gene are SGHNT and YENEEA. The CDR3 has 14 residues. This chain uses TRBV11-3 with TRBJ2-5, with 7 bases aligning to TRBD2. The TCR comes from a woman in her 70s in good health and CMV-seropositive. Specimen: PBMCs. Here the CDR3 DNA reads TGTGCCAGCAGCCAAAAACTAGCGTTTGAGACCCAGTACTTC. It yields the protein CASSQKLAFETQYF. Together with reference TRBV11-3 and TRBJ2-5, the CDR3 gives the full variable domain: EAGVVQSPRYKIIEKKQPVAFWCNPISGHNTLYWYLQNLGQGPELLIRYENEEAVDDSQLPKDRFSAERLKGVDSTLKIQPAELGDSAVYLCASSQKLAFETQYFGPGTRLLVL.